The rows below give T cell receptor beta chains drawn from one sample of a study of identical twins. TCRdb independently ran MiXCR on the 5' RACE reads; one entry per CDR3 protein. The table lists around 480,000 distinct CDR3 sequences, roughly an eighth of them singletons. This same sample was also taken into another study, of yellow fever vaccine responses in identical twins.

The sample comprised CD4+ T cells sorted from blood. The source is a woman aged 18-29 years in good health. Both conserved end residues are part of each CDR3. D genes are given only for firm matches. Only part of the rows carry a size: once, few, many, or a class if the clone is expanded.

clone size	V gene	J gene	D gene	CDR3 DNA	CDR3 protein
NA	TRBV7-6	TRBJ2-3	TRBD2	TGTGCCAGCAGCAGCGGGAGGGCCACAGATACGCAGTATTTT	CASSSGRATDTQYF
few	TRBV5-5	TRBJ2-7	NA	TGTGCCAGCAGCTTGGGCAGGGGCCTCGCCTACGAGCAGTACTTC	CASSLGRGLAYEQYF
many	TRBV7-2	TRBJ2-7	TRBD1	TGTGCCAGCAGCTTAAAGTCGGGACAGGGCACCTACGAGCAGTACTTC	CASSLKSGQGTYEQYF
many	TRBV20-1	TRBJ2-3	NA	TGCAGTGCTAGAGGAAGCTTCACAGATACGCAGTATTTT	CSARGSFTDTQYF
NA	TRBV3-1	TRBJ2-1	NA	TGTGCCAGCAGCCAGGGCGGGATCTACAATGAGCAGTTCTTC	CASSQGGIYNEQFF
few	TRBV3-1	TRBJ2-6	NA	TGTGCCAGCAGCCGCTCGAACACAGCCTCTGGGGCCAACGTCCTGACTTTC	CASSRSNTASGANVLTF
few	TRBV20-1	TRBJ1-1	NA	TGCAGTGCTAGGGTCGGGATAGGAGCTTTCTTT	CSARVGIGAFF
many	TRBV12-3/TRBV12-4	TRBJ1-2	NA	TGTGCCAGCAGCCCCCTGGACAGTAACTATGGCTACACCTTC	CASSPLDSNYGYTF
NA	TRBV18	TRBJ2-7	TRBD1	TGTGCCAGCTCACCACCGACAGGGTGGGAGCAGTACTTC	CASSPPTGWEQYF
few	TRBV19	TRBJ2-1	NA	TGTGCCAGTAGTATAGACTACTCCTACAATGAGCAGTTCTTC	CASSIDYSYNEQFF
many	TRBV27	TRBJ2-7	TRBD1	TGTGCCAGCCGACGAGCGGGACAGGGGCTAGGCGAGCAGTACTTC	CASRRAGQGLGEQYF
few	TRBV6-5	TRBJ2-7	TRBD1	TGTGCCAGCAGTTATGCCACAGGGGGCGCTTCCTACGAGCAGTACTTC	CASSYATGGASYEQYF
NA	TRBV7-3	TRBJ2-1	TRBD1	TGTGCCAGCAGCTCCGGGACAGGGACTTACAATGAGCAGTTCTTC	CASSSGTGTYNEQFF
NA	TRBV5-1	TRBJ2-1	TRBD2	TGCGCCAGCAGCTTGGAGGGACTAGCGGGAGATGAGGAGCAGTTCTTC	CASSLEGLAGDEEQFF
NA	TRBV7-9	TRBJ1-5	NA	TGTGCCAGCAGCTTAGCGGCAGGCCGGGGCAATCAGCCCCAGCATTTT	CASSLAAGRGNQPQHF
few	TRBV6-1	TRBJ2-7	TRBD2	TGTGCCAGCAGCGGGGGGAGGGAAGGATCCTACGAGCAGTACTTC	CASSGGREGSYEQYF
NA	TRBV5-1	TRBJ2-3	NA	TGCGCCAGCAGCCCAGGACAGCCCACAGATACGCAGTATTTT	CASSPGQPTDTQYF
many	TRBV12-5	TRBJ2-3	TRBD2	TGTGCTAGTGGTTTGGTACTCGGGACTAGCGGGAGAACAGATACGCAGTATTTT	CASGLVLGTSGRTDTQYF
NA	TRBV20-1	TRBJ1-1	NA	TGCAGTGCCATCCCACAGAACACTGAAGCTTTCTTT	CSAIPQNTEAFF
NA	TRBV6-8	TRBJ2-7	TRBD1	TGTGCCAGCAGCAACCGGGACAGCCACTACGAGCAGTACTTC	CASSNRDSHYEQYF
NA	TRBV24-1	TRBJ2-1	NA	TGTGCCACCAGTGATTTGCGTGGAGTAAGCTCCTACAATGAGCAGTTCTTC	CATSDLRGVSSYNEQFF
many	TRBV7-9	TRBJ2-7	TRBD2	TGTGCCAGCAGCCCTCAACTAGCGGGGGAATACGAGCAGTACTTC	CASSPQLAGEYEQYF
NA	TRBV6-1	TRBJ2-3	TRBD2	TGTGCCAGCAGTACCCGGACTAGCGGGGTCACAGATACGCAGTATTTT	CASSTRTSGVTDTQYF
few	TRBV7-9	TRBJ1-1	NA	TGTGCCAGCAGCTTAGAACAGGGTATGAACACTGAAGCTTTCTTT	CASSLEQGMNTEAFF
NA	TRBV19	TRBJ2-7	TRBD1	TGTGCCAGTAGCAGGAAGACAGGGGTCTACGAGCAGTACTTC	CASSRKTGVYEQYF
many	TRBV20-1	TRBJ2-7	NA	TGCAGTGCAGGGGAAGGCCCCTACGAGCAGTACTTC	CSAGEGPYEQYF
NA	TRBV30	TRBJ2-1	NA	TGTGCCTGGGCCTCCTCCGGGAGAAGCGTTGAGCAGTTCTTC	CAWASSGRSVEQFF
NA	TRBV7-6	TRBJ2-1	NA	TGTGCCAGCAGCCCCCTCCCCCCCTACAATGAGCAGTTCTTC	CASSPLPPYNEQFF
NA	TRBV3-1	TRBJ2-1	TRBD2	TGTGCCAGCAGCCCTTTAGCGGGGGCTACCTACAATGAGCAGTTCTTC	CASSPLAGATYNEQFF
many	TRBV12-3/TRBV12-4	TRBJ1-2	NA	TGTGCCAGCAGTTTGGGCGGGGGTGGCTACACCTTC	CASSLGGGGYTF
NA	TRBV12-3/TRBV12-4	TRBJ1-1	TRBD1	TGTGCACAGGGGAGGGGCACTGAAGCTTTCTTT	CAQGRGTEAFF
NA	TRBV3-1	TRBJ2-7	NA	TGTGCCAGCAGCTCGGAGGACTTCTACGAGCAGTACTTC	CASSSEDFYEQYF
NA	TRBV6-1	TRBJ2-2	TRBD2	TGTGCCAGCAGTGTTAGCGGGGGGATCACCGGGGAGCTGTTTTTT	CASSVSGGITGELFF
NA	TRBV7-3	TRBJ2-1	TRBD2	TGTGCCAGCAGCCCCAGCGAAGCGGGGGGCGGCAATGAGCAGTTCTTC	CASSPSEAGGGNEQFF
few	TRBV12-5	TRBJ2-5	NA	TGTGCTAGTGGTTTGATCCTTACCGGGACTTCCCTTCAAGAGACCCAGTACTTC	CASGLILTGTSLQETQYF